The 10 T cell receptor beta chains presented below share a single source sample, sequenced in a study of blood T cell repertoires in COVID-19. Assay: immunoSEQ multiplex PCR; the TCRdb copy retains only in-frame clones and omits some. The sample shows 150,000 to 250,000 clones, around 87% of them seen only once. The sequencing sample was made of PBMCs or T cells enriched from blood (not recorded which). The source of these receptors is a woman younger than 45 who had recovered from COVID-19.

The chain couples TRBV4-2 to TRBJ2-3; TRBD2 matches at 15 bases. Germline assignment: CDR1 LGHNA and CDR2 YNFKEQ. V lost 1 base, J lost 5 bases, and 10 bases stayed unmatched. The CDR3 sequence is 19 residues long. CDR3 DNA sequence: TGTGCCAGCAGCCAAGTATTAGCTCGGACTAGCGGGAGGGGAGATACGCAGTATTTT. This encodes CASSQVLARTSGRGDTQYF.

This clone was recorded many times. This chain joins TRBV11-3 and TRBJ1-1, with D hard to call. The CDR3 loop spans 11 amino acids. The germline gives CDR1 SGHNT, CDR2 YENEEA. V dropped 10 bases and J dropped 5 bases, with 11 bases sitting between them. The CDR3, as DNA: TGTGCCACCGCGGGTGGAACTGAAGCTTTCTTT. Its protein is CATAGGTEAFF.

The chain employs TRBV7-2 and TRBJ2-6; TRBD1 is a possible D gene (6 bases). The CDR3 consists of 17 residues. Trimming took 3 bases from V and 1 from J, leaving 13 bases between them. Germline V lookup: CDR1 SGHTA, CDR2 FQGNSA. Here the CDR3 DNA reads TGTGCCAGCAGCTTGCAGGGGACGGCATCTGGGGCCAACGTCCTGACTTTC. Protein: CASSLQGTASGANVLTF.

This chain's CDR3 is CASKAGRTNEKLFF. DNA of the CDR3: TGTGCCAGCAAGGCAGGGAGGACTAATGAAAAACTGTTTTTT. This chain uses TRBV2 with TRBJ1-4; possibly TRBD1 for D (5 bases). In germline, CDR1 is SNHLY, CDR2 FYNNEI. The CDR3 consists of 14 residues. The V gene lost 7 bases and the J gene lost 2 bases, with 11 bases spanning the gap.

The chain joins TRBV5-1 to TRBJ2-6, with TRBD1 identical over 7 bases. The germline V gene encodes CDR1 SGHRS and CDR2 YFSETQ. Trimming took 2 bases from V and 0 from J; bases not matched to a gene: 5. The CDR3 is made up of 17 amino acids. CDR3 nucleotide sequence: TGCGCCAGCAGCTTCCGGACAGGAAGCTCTGGGGCCAACGTCCTGACTTTC. Protein: CASSFRTGSSGANVLTF. The variable domain in full, with the rest retrieved from reference TRBV5-1 and TRBJ2-6, is KAGVTQTPRYLIKTRGQQVTLSCSPISGHRSVSWYQQTPGQGLQFLFEYFSETQRNKGNFPGRFSGRQFSNSRSEMNVSTLELGDSALYLCASSFRTGSSGANVLTFGAGSRLTVL.

The chain employs TRBV30 and TRBJ2-7; D gene unclear. This CDR3 is built from 13 residues. V lost 0 bases, J lost 5 bases, and 11 bases lay in between. CDR1 is GTSNPN and CDR2 is SVGIG in the germline V gene (reference sequence). The CDR3 region has the DNA TGTGCCTGGAGTGTAATGAGCCCCCACGAGCAGTACTTC. It codes for CAWSVMSPHEQYF.

The rearrangement uses TRBV5-1 and TRBJ1-1; a weak D match, TRBD1 (5 bases). Germline CDR1 reads SGHRS; CDR2 reads YFSETQ. CDR3 length equals 15 residues. Trimming took 4 bases from V and 6 from J, leaving 19 bases between them. The DNA of the CDR3 is TGCGCCAGCAGCCCCCTCAGTGGGGCAACCTCTGAAGCTTTCTTT. Translated, it gives CASSPLSGATSEAFF.

The genes are TRBV24-1 and TRBJ1-5; D uncertain. The germline V gene has CDR1 KGHDR and CDR2 SFDVKD. The CDR3 covers 12 residues. The V end was cut by 9 bases, the J end by 7 bases, with 12 bases between. This chain's CDR3 is CATGGGGQPQHF. The CDR3 DNA reads TGTGCCACCGGAGGCGGCGGGCAGCCCCAGCATTTT.

This clone was observed a single time. The chain couples TRBV29-1 to TRBJ2-7; 7 positions match TRBD2. The trim removed 4 bases at V and 0 bases at J, leaving 6 bases unmatched. This CDR3 is 14 amino acids long. CDR1 is SQVTM, CDR2 ANQGSEA, per germline. The CDR3 loop is CSVVGLAASYEQYF. The CDR3 coding sequence is TGCAGCGTTGTGGGGCTAGCGGCCTCCTACGAGCAGTACTTC.

This clone has just a few counts. The CDR3 loop reads CASRPDRDNTGELFF. The DNA of the CDR3 is TGTGCCAGCAGGCCGGACAGAGATAACACCGGGGAGCTGTTTTTT. V is TRBV25-1 and J is TRBJ2-2, with D perhaps TRBD1 (6 bases). This CDR3 spans 15 amino acids. The germline gives CDR1 MGHDK, CDR2 SYGVNS. V dropped 6 bases and J dropped 2 bases, with 13 bases sitting between them. The whole variable domain, remainder taken from reference TRBV25-1 and TRBJ2-2, is EADIYQTPRYLVIGTGKKITLECSQTMGHDKMYWYQQDPGMELHLIHYSYGVNSTEKGDLSSESTVSRIRTEHFPLTLESARPSHTSQYLCASRPDRDNTGELFFGEGSRLTVL.